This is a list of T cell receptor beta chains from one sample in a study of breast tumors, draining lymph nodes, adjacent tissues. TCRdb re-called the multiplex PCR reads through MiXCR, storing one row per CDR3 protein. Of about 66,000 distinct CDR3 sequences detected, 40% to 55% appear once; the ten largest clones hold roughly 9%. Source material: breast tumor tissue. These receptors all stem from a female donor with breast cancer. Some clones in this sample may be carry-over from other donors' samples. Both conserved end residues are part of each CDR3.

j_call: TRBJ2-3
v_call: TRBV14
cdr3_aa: CASSQDYRGRGDTQYF

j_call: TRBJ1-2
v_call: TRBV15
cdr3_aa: CATSSSGEGLTYGYTF

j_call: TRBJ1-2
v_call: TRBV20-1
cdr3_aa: CSAISGRTGAGNGYTF

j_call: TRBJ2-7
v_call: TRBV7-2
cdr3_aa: CASSGLAESYEQYF

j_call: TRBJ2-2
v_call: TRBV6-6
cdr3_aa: CASSPGTGVGTGELFF

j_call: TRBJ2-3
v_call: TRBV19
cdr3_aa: CASARVAGEPTDTQYF

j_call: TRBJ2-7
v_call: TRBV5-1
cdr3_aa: CASSTGQGGYEQYF

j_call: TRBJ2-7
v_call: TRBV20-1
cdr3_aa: CSAYSGTSGTEQYF

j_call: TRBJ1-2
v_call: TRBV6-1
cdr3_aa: CASSEPRRNGYTF

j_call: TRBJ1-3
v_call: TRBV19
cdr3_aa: CASRAAVSGHTIYF

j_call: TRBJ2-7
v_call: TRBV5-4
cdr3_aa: CASSWGQGASCEQYF

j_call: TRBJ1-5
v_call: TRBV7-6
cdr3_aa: CASSLHRRDIWYSNQPQHF

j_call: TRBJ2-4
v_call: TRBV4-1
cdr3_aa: CASSRLSVAKNIQYF

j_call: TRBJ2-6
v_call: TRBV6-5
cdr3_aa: CASLLAGVPGLCSGANVLTF

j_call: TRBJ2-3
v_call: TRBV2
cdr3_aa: CASRRPQAGQGTRYF

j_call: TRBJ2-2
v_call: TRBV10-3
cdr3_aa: CAIGATSGTANAGELFF

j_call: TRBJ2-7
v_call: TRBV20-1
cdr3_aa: CSTVAGGRVFEQYF

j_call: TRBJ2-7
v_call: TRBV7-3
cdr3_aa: CASSLTGLAGEEQYF

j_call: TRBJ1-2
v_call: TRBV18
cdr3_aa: CASSQRAEGHGYTF

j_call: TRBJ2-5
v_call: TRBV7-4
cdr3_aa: CASTLGCSQETQYF

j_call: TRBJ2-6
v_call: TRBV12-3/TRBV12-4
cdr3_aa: CASSATGAGANVLTF

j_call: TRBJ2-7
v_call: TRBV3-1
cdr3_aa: CASSQKFSPTSGKRSVEYF

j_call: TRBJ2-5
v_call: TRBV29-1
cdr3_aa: CSVSVDRDRTAF

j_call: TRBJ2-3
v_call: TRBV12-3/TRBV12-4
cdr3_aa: CASRIPGLSTDTQYF

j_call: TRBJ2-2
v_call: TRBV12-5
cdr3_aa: CASGLARDGTNTGELFF

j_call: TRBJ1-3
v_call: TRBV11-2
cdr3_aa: CASSLDTAGGNTIYF

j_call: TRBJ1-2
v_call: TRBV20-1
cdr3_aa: CSARPGGGIYGYTF

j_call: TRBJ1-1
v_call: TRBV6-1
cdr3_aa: CASSEYRRDTEAFF

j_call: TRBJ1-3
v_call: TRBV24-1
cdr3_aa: CATSDRGQGRLSGNTIYF

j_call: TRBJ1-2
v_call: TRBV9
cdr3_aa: CASSPDRRDGYTF

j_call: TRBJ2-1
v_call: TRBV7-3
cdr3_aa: CASSSLVSSGRFGSYNEQFF

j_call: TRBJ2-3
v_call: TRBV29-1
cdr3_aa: CSVTGQGGTDTQYF

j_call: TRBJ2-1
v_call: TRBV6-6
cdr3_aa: CASSLLPGYFYNEQFF

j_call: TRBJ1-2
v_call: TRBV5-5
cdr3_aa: CASSLTDALYGYTF

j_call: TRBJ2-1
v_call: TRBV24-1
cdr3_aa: CATRTGTGVIHPFYNEQFF

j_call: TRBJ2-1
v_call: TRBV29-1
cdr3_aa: CSVTTGLAGNGEQFF

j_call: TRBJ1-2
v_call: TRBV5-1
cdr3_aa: CASSRGGYTF

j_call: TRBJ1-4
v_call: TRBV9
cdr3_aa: CASSFYICSARRAGPNEKLFF

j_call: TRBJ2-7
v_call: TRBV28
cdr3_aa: CACTGQGGEQYF

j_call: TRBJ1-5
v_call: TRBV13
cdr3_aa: CASSEQGVGTSGTEHF

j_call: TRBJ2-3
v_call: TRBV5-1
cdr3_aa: CAGSSGLNTDTQYF

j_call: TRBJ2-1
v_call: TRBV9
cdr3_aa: CASSVAERGATYNEQFF

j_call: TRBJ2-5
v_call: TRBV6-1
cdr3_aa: CASSYRGPRETQYF

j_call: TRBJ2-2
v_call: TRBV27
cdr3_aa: CASSSQQGLPGELFF

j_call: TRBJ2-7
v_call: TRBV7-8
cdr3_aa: CASSLGQGVHTYEQYF

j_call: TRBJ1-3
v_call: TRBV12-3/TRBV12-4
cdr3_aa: CASSSNTIYF

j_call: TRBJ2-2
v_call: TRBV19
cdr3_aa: CASSIVIQGTGELFF

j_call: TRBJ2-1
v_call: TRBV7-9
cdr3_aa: CASSWGISEQRNEQFF

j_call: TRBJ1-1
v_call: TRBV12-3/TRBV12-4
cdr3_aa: CASTRTGYTEAFF

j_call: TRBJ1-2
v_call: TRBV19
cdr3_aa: CASRLTTGRRGYGYTF

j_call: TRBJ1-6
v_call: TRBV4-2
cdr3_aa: CASSPRTGDDYNSPLHF

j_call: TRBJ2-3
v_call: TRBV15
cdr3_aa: CATSRDRDTPSTDTQYF

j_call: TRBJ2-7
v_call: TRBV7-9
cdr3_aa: CASSLSHYEQYF

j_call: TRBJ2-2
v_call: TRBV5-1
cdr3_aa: CASSLGGENTGELFF

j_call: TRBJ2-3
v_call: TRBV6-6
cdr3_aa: CASSHPRVYF

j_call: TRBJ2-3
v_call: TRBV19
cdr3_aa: CASLTGASTDTQYF

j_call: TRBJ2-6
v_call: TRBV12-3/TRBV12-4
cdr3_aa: CASSFSDFRANVLTF